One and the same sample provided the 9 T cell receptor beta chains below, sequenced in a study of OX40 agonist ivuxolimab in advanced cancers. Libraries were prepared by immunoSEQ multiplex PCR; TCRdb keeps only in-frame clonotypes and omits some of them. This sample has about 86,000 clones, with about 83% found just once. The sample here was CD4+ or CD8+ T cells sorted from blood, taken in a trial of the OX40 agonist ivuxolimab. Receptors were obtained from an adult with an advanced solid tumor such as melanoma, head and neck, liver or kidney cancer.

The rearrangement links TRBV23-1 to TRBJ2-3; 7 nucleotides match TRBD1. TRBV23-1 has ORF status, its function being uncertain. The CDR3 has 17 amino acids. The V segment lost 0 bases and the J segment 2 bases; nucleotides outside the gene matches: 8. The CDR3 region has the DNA TGCGCCAGCAGTCAATCCCGGGACAGCCGGATCACAGATACGCAGTATTTT. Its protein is CASSQSRDSRITDTQYF.

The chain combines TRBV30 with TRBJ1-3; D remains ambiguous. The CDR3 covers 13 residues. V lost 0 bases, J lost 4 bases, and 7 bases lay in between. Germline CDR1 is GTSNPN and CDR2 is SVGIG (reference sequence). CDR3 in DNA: TGTGCCTGGAGTGTACTCGCGGGAAACACCATATATTTT. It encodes CAWSVLAGNTIYF.

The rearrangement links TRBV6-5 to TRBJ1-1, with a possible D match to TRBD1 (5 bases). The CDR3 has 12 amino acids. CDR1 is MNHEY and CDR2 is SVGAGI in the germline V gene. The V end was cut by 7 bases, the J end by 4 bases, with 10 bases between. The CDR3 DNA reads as TGTGCCAGCAAACGGGACGCCACTGAAGCTTTCTTT. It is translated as CASKRDATEAFF.

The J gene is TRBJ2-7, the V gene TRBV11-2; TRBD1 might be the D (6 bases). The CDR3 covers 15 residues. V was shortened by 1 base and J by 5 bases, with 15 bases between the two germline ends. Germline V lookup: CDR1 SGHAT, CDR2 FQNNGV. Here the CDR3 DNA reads TGTGCCAGCAGCTTAGCCCCTACAGGGTTTGACGAGCAGTACTTC. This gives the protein CASSLAPTGFDEQYF. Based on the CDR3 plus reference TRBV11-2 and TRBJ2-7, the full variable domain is EAGVAQSPRYKIIEKRQSVAFWCNPISGHATLYWYQQILGQGPKLLIQFQNNGVVDDSQLPKDRFSAERLKGVDSTLKIQPAKLEDSAVYLCASSLAPTGFDEQYFGPGTRLTVT.

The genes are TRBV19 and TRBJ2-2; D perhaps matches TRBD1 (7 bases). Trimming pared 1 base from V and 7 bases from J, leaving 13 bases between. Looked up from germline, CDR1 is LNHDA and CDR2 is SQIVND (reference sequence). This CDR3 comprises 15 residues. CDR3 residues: CASSIGPGGIGELFF. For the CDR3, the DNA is TGTGCCAGTAGTATAGGGCCAGGGGGGATCGGGGAGCTGTTTTTT.

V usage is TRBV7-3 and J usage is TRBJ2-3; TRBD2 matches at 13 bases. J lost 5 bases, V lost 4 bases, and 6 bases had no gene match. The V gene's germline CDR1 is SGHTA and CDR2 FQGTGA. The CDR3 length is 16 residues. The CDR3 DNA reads TGTGCCAGCAGCTCAACTAGCGGGGGGGCCGTAGATACGCAGTATTTT. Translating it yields CASSSTSGGAVDTQYF.

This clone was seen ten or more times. The CDR3 nucleotides are TGTGCCAGCAGCTTCCAACCCCAGGGGGGCGGCTTATATTTT. Its protein is CASSFQPQGGGLYF. The V and J genes are TRBV11-2 and TRBJ1-3, with 7 positions matching TRBD1. This CDR3 is 14 amino acids long. Germline CDR1 SGHAT, CDR2 FQNNGV. With 3 bases clipped from V and 14 bases from J, the junction kept 13 bases outside the gene matches.

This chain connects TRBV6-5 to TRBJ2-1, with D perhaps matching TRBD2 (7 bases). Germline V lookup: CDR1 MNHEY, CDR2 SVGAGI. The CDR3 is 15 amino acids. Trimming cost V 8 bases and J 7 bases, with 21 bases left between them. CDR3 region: CASGSGGLSENEQFF. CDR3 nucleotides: TGTGCCAGCGGGTCCGGGGGGCTGTCGGAGAATGAGCAGTTCTTC.

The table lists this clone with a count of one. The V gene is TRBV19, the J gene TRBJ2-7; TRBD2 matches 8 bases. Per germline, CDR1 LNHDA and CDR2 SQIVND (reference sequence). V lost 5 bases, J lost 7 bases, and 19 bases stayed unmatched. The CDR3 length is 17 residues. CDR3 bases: TGTGCCAGTAGTTCCCCCCGTGGGACTAGGCAGTTGGGGGAGCAGTACTTC. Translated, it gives CASSSPRGTRQLGEQYF.